This TCR beta chain is drawn from a study of blood T cell repertoires in COVID-19. About the research overall: Samples of COVID-19 (acute and convalescent) were obtained from the United States, Italy and Spain.

The trim removed 4 bases at V and 5 bases at J, leaving 11 bases unmatched. Germline V CDR1 and CDR2: SGHNT, YYREEE (reference sequence). This CDR3 comprises 16 residues. Assay: immunoSEQ multiplex PCR; the TCRdb copy retains only in-frame clones and omits some. The sample shows around 94,000 clones, about four fifths of them seen only once. The table lists this clone with a few counts. This TCR derives from a human donor in a cohort sampled during active COVID-19. The sequenced material came from peripheral blood. This chain connects TRBV5-4 to TRBJ2-1; 8 bases agree with TRBD2. DNA of the CDR3: TGTGCCAGCAGCACCCCGGGACTAGTATTCCACAATGAGCAGTTCTTC. Encoded protein: CASSTPGLVFHNEQFF.